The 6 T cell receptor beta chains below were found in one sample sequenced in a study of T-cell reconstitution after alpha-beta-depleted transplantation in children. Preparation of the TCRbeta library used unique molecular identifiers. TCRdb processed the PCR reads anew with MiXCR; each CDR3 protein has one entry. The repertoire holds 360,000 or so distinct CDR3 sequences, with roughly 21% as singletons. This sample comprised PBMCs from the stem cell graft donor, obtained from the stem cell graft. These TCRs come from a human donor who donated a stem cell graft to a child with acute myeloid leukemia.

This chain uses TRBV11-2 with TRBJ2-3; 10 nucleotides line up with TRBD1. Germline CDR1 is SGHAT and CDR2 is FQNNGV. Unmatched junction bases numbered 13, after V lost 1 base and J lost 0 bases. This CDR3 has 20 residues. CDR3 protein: CASSLGSKPRTGGSTDTQYF. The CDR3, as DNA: TGTGCCAGCAGCTTAGGATCAAAGCCCCGGACAGGGGGAAGCACAGATACGCAGTATTTT.

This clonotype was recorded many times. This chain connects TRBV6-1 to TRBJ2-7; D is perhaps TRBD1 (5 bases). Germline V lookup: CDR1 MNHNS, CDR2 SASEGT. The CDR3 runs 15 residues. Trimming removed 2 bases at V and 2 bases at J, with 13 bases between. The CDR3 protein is CASSEWAQGPYEQYF. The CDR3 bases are TGTGCCAGCAGTGAATGGGCCCAGGGTCCCTACGAGCAGTACTTC.

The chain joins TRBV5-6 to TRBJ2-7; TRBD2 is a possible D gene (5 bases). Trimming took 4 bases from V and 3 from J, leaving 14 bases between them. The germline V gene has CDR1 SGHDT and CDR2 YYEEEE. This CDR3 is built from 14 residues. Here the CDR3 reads CASSPLGNSYEQYF. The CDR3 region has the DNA TGTGCCAGCAGCCCCCTCGGGAACAGCTACGAGCAGTACTTC.

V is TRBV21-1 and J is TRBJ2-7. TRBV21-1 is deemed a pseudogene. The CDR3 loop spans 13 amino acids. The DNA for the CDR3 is TGTGCCAGCAGGGGTAAGAGCTCCTACGAGCAGTACTTC. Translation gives CASRGKSSYEQYF.

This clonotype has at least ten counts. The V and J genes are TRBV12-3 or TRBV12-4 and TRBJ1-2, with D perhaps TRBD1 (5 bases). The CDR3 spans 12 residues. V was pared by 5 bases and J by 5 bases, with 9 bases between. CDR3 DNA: TGTGCCAGCAGTCCTCGACAGTATGGCTACACCTTC. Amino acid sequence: CASSPRQYGYTF.

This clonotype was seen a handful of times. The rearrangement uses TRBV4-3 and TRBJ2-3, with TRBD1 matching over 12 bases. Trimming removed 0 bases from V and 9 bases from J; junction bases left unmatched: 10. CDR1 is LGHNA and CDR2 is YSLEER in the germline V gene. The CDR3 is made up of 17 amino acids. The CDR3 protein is CASSQDLGQGARGTQYF. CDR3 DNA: TGCGCCAGCAGCCAAGATTTGGGACAGGGGGCCCGGGGAACGCAGTATTTT.